This T cell receptor (beta chain) was found in a study of control samples from healthy donors and cancer patients. The CDR3 extends over 13 amino acids. Germline CDR1 and CDR2: PRHDT and FYEKMQ (reference sequence). V dropped 5 bases and J dropped 3 bases, with 11 bases sitting between them. Data came from immunoSEQ multiplex PCR; TCRdb stores just in-frame clones and leaves some out. Of approximately 190,000 clones listed, about 90% were seen once; the top ten hold approximately 1.8%. The clonotype originates from a man aged 30-40 years in good health. Material: blood. The chain combines TRBV13 with TRBJ2-7; no clear D. The CDR3 bases are TGTGCCAGCAGCCCCGATGACGACTACGAGCAGTACTTC. Its protein product is CASSPDDDYEQYF. The variable domain in full, completed from reference TRBV13 and TRBJ2-7, reads AAGVIQSPRHLIKEKRETATLKCYPIPRHDTVYWYQQGPGQDPQFLISFYEKMQSDKGSIPDRFSAQQFSDYHSELNMSSLELGDSALYFCASSPDDDYEQYFGPGTRLTVT.